This T cell receptor (beta chain) was documented in a study of PD-1 blockade in classical Hodgkin lymphoma. Study-wide findings and caveats: Newly diagnosed patients were reported to start with lower TCR diversity than healthy donors. By cycle point C4D1, TCR diversity had risen significantly in CD4+ cells (but not CD8+ cells). Those achieving complete response showed baseline diversity like newly diagnosed patients.

Time point noted: cycle 4 day 1 (C4D1), after more than five weeks of nivolumab. Each patient's relapse followed autologous stem cell transplantation, and brentuximab vedotin exposure varied. Best responses fell into complete response, partial response or progressive disease. Assay used: immunoSEQ multiplex PCR; TCRdb lists only in-frame clones, some missing. The table includes over 85,000 clones, 90% to 95% detected once. About this clone itself: Its specificity is not known.

This specimen was peripheral blood mononuclear cells (PBMCs), taken before the fourth cycle of nivolumab. This TCR was recovered from a human donor with classical Hodgkin lymphoma.

The CDR3 DNA reads as TGTGCCAGCAGTATCGGGACTAGCGGGGACTACAATGAGCAGTTCTTC. Translated: CASSIGTSGDYNEQFF. The chain recombines TRBV2 with TRBJ2-1; 13 bases line up with TRBD2. Germline CDR1 and CDR2: SNHLY and FYNNEI. This CDR3 is 16 amino acids long. Losses at the gene ends were 5 bases for V and 3 bases for J; bases not matched to a gene: 4.